The entry below describes one TCR beta chain. The sample comes from a study of blood T cell repertoires in COVID-19. Per germline, CDR1 SGHRS and CDR2 YFSETQ. V shed 4 bases and J 6 bases; nucleotides not matched to a gene: 3. The length of the CDR3 is 15 residues. The protocol was immunoSEQ multiplex PCR, while the TCRdb copy is restricted to in-frame clones and leaves out a portion. The sample contains around 100,000 clones, about 91% of which appear only once. The genes are TRBV5-1 and TRBJ2-3; 15 positions match TRBD2. The TCR was taken from a human donor with active COVID-19. The donor label of this sample is uncertain. Sequencing was performed on peripheral blood. This CDR3 is CASSRTSGGADTQYF. DNA for the CDR3: TGCGCCAGCAGCCGGACTAGCGGGGGGGCGGATACGCAGTATTTT. The whole variable domain, filled in from reference TRBV5-1 and TRBJ2-3, reads KAGVTQTPRYLIKTRGQQVTLSCSPISGHRSVSWYQQTPGQGLQFLFEYFSETQRNKGNFPGRFSGRQFSNSRSEMNVSTLELGDSALYLCASSRTSGGADTQYFGPGTRLTVL.